The entry below describes one T cell receptor (beta chain). This sample is part of a study of T cell changes during pregnancy in multiple sclerosis. Here immunoSEQ multiplex PCR was the method, and the copy in TCRdb shows in-frame clones only, minus some. The sample carries more than 90,000 clones, approximately 92% recorded once. Trimming took 3 bases from V and 1 from J, leaving 9 bases between them. Germline V lookup: CDR1 LNHDA, CDR2 SQIVND (reference sequence). The CDR3 runs to 15 residues. Sample: peripheral blood, taken after pregnancy. The rearrangement uses TRBV19 and TRBJ2-2, with D possibly matching TRBD1 (5 bases). The receptor was derived from a female donor with multiple sclerosis, enrolled in a pregnancy study. CDR3 in amino acids: CASSIGQGNTGELFF. The CDR3 DNA sequence: TGTGCCAGTAGTATTGGGCAGGGGAACACCGGGGAGCTGTTTTTT.